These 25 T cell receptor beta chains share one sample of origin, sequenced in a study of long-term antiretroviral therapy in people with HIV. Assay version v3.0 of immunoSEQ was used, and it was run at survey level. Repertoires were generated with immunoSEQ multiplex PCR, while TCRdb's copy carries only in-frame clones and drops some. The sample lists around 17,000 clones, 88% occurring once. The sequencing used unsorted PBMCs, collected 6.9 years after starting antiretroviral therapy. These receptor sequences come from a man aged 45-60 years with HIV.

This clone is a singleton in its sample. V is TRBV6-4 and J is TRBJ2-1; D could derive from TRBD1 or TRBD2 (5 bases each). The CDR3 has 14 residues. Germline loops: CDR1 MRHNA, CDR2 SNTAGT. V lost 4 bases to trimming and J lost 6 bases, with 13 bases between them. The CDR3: CASSVGTASNEQFF. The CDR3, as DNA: TGTGCCAGCAGTGTTGGGACCGCCTCCAATGAGCAGTTCTTC.

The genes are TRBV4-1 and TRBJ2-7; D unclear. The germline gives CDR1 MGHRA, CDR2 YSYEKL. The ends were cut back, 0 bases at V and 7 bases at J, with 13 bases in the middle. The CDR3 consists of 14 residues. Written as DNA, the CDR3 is TGCGCCAGCAGCCAAGATCGGACCCCTCAGGAGCAGTACTTC. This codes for CASSQDRTPQEQYF.

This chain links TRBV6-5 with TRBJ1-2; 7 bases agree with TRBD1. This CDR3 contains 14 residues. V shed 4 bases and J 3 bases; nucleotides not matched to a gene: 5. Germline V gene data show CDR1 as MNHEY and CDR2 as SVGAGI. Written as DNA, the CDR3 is TGTGCCAGCAGTTGGGACAGCCGTGACTATGGCTACACCTTC. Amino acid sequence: CASSWDSRDYGYTF.

The CDR3, as DNA: TGTGCCTGGAGTGCAGGGGTCGTAGCGCTATGGGGCTACACCTTC. Residues: CAWSAGVVALWGYTF. V is TRBV30 and J is TRBJ1-2; the D gene is possibly TRBD1 (6 bases). V was trimmed by 1 base and J by 8 bases, leaving 20 bases between them. This CDR3 is built from 15 residues. Germline CDR1 is GTSNPN and CDR2 is SVGIG (reference sequence).

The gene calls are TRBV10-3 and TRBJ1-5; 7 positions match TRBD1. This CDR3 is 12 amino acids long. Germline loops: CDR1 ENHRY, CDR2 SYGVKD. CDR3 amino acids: CASGGGDQPQHF. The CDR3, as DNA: TGTGCTTCAGGGGGGGGAGATCAGCCCCAGCATTTT.

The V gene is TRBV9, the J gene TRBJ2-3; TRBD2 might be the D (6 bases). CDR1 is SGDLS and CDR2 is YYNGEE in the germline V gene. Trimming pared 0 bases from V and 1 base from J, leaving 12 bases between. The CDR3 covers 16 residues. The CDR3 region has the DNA TGTGCCAGCAGCGTAGCTACACTAGCTGGCACAGATACGCAGTATTTT. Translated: CASSVATLAGTDTQYF.

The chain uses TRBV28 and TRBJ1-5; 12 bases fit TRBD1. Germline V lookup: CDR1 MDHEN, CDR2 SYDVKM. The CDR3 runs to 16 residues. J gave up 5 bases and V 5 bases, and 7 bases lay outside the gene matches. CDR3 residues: CASSPSGTGGDQPQHF. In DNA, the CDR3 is TGTGCCAGCAGTCCTTCCGGGACAGGGGGCGATCAGCCCCAGCATTTT.

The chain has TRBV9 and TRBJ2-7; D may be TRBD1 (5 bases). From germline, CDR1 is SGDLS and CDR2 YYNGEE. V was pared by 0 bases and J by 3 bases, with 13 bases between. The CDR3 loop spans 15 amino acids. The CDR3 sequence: CASSVGGGPHYEQYF. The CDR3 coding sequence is TGTGCCAGCAGCGTAGGGGGCGGACCTCACTACGAGCAGTACTTC.

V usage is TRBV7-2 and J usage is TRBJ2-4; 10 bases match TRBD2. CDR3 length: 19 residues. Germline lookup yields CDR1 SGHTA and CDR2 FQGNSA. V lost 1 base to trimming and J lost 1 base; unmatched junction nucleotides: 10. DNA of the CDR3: TGTGCCAGCAGCTTAGGAGAACTAGCGGGAAGAGTGGCCAAAAACATTCAGTACTTC. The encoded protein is CASSLGELAGRVAKNIQYF.

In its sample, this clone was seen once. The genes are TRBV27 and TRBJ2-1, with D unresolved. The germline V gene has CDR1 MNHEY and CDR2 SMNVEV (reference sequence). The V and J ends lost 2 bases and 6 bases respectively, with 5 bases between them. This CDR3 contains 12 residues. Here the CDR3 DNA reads TGTGCCAGCAGTTTAGGGTCCAATGAGCAGTTCTTC. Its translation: CASSLGSNEQFF.

In nucleotides, the CDR3 is TGTGCCAGCAGTGTGGGCAGGGTAGGATACGGCTACACCTTC. Its translation is CASSVGRVGYGYTF. This chain connects TRBV6-1 to TRBJ1-2, with D perhaps matching TRBD1 (5 bases). The CDR3 loop spans 14 amino acids. Germline values: CDR1 MNHNS, CDR2 SASEGT. V shed 4 bases and J shed 8 bases, with 17 bases lying between them.

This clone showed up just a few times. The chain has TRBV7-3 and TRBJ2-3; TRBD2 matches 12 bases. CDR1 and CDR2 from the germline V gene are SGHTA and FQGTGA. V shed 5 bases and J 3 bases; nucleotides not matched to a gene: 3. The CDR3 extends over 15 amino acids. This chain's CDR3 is CASSVLAGGTDTQYF. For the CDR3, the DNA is TGTGCCAGCAGCGTCCTAGCGGGAGGGACAGATACGCAGTATTTT.

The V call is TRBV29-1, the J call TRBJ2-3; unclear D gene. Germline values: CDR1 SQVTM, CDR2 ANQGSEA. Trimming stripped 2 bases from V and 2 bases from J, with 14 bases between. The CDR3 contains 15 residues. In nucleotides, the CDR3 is TGCAGCGTTGAACGGCTAGTGGGTGCCACAGATACGCAGTATTTT. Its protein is CSVERLVGATDTQYF.

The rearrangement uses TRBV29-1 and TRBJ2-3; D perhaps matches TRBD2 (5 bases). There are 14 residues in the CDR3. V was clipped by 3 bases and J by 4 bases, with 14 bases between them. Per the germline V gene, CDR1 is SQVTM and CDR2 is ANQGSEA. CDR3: CSVDPRLGADTQYF. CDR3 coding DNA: TGCAGCGTTGACCCCCGATTGGGAGCAGATACGCAGTATTTT.

CDR3 region: CASRYQTSSYNEQFF. CDR3 sequence (DNA): TGTGCCAGCAGATATCAAACGAGCTCCTACAATGAGCAGTTCTTC. This chain connects TRBV27 to TRBJ2-1; D is unresolved. The V end lost 6 bases, the J end lost 0 bases, and 12 bases lay between the germline ends. Germline V lookup: CDR1 MNHEY, CDR2 SMNVEV (reference sequence). The CDR3 length is 15 residues.

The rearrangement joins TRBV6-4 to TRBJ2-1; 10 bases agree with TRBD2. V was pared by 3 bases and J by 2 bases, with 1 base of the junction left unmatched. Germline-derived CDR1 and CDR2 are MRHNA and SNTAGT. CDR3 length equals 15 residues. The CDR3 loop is CASSETSGTYNEQFF. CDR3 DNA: TGTGCCAGCAGTGAAACTAGCGGGACCTACAATGAGCAGTTCTTC.

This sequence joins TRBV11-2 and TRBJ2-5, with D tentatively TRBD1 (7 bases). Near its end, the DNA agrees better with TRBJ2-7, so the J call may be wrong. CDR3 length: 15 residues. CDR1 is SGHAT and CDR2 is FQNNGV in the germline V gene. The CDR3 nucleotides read TGTGCCAGCAGCTTAGAGGCTCCAGGGGGGATCGAGCAGTACTTC. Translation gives CASSLEAPGGIEQYF.

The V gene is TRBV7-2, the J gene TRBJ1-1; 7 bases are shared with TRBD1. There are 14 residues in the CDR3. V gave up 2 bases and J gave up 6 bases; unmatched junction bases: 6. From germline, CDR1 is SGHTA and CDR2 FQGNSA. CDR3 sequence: CASSLIQGDPEAFF. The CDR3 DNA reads TGTGCCAGCAGCTTAATCCAGGGGGATCCTGAAGCTTTCTTT.

CDR3 protein: CASSPLGGRNNEQFF. CDR3 DNA: TGTGCCAGCAGTCCTCTCGGCGGGAGAAACAATGAGCAGTTCTTC. The V and J genes are TRBV28 and TRBJ2-1; 7 positions match TRBD2. J lost 5 bases, V lost 5 bases, and 9 bases had no gene match. The CDR3 sequence is 15 residues long. Germline V gene lookup returns CDR1 MDHEN and CDR2 SYDVKM. Full variable domain (rest looked up from reference TRBV28 and TRBJ2-1): DVKVTQSSRYLVKRTGEKVFLECVQDMDHENMFWYRQDPGLGLRLIYFSYDVKMKEKGDIPEGYSVSREKKERFSLILESASTNQTSMYLCASSPLGGRNNEQFFGPGTRLTVL.

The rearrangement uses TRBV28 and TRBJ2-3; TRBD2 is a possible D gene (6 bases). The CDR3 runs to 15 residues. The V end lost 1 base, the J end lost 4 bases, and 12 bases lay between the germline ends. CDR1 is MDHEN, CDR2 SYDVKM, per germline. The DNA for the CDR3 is TGTGCCAGCAGTTTATCACAGCCGGGGGCAGATACGCAGTATTTT. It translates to CASSLSQPGADTQYF.

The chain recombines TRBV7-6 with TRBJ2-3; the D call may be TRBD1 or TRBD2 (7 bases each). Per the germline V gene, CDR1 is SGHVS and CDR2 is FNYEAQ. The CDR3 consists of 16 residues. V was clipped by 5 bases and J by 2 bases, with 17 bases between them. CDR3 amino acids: CASSTKTGRATDTQYF. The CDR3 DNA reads TGTGCCAGCAGCACCAAGACAGGGAGGGCCACAGATACGCAGTATTTT.

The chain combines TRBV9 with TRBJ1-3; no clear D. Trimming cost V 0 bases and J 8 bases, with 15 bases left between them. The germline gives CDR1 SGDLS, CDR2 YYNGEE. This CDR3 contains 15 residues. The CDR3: CASSVVGAAIDTIYF. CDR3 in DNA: TGTGCCAGCAGCGTAGTAGGAGCCGCGATAGACACCATATATTTT.

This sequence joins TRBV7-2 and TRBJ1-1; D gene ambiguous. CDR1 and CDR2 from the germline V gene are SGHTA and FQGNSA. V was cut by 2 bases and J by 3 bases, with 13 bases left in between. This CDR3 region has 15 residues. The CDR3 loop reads CASSLSPTGHTEAFF. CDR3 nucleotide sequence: TGTGCCAGCAGCTTAAGCCCCACTGGCCACACTGAAGCTTTCTTT.

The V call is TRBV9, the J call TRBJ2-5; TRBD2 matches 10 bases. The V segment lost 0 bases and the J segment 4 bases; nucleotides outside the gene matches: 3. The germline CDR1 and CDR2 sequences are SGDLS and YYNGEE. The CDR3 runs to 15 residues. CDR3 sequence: CASSVVAGGSETQYF. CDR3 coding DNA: TGTGCCAGCAGCGTAGTAGCGGGAGGATCAGAGACCCAGTACTTC.

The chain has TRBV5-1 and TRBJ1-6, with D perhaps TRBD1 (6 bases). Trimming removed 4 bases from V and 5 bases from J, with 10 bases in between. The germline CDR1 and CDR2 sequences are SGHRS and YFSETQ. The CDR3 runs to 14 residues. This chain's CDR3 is CASSREGDNSPLHF. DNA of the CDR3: TGCGCCAGCAGCCGCGAGGGGGATAATTCACCCCTCCACTTT.